This passage covers 20 T cell receptor beta chains from one sample sequenced in a study of T cell responses to AZD1222 COVID-19 vaccine. Assay used: immunoSEQ multiplex PCR; TCRdb lists only in-frame clones, some missing. The sample lists fewer than 140,000 clones, about 92% occurring once. Sequencing was performed on peripheral blood, taken 28 days after the second AZD1222 dose. These receptor sequences come from an adult who received the AZD1222 COVID-19 vaccine.

The V call is TRBV19, the J call TRBJ1-3; D possibly corresponds to TRBD1 (5 bases). The CDR3 runs 14 residues. CDR1 and CDR2 (germline): LNHDA, SQIVND (reference sequence). Trimming took off 6 bases at V and 4 bases at J, with 13 bases between the two ends. This CDR3 is CASRGDYNGNTIYF. The CDR3 DNA is TGTGCCAGTAGAGGGGACTACAACGGAAACACCATATATTTT.

This chain joins TRBV6-1 and TRBJ2-3; D gene unclear. The CDR3 is 12 amino acids. Trimming pared 2 bases from V and 6 bases from J, leaving 6 bases between. In germline, CDR1 is MNHNS, CDR2 SASEGT. The CDR3 DNA reads as TGTGCCAGCAGTGAAACCCGGGATACGCAGTATTTT. This gives the protein CASSETRDTQYF.

This rearrangement joins TRBV7-9 to TRBJ2-1; D not certain. The CDR3 length is 14 residues. V was clipped by 7 bases and J by 15 bases, with 25 bases between them. The germline gives CDR1 SEHNR, CDR2 FQNEAQ (reference sequence). In nucleotides, the CDR3 is TGTGCCAGCACCGAGTCATGGATTTGGGAAAAGGGGTTCTTC. Protein: CASTESWIWEKGFF.

This clone was seen only a few times. The rearrangement uses TRBV19 and TRBJ2-7; 11 bases agree with TRBD1. The germline CDR1 and CDR2 sequences are LNHDA and SQIVND (reference sequence). The CDR3 consists of 17 residues. Germline trimming cut 0 bases from V and 5 bases from J; bases unmatched to any gene: 9. CDR3 amino acids: CASSIDPRDRGDNEQYF. CDR3 in DNA: TGTGCCAGTAGTATAGACCCCCGGGACAGGGGGGATAACGAGCAGTACTTC.

The chain employs TRBV19 and TRBJ2-3; weak D call: TRBD2 (6 bases). The V end was cut by 3 bases, the J end by 7 bases, with 11 bases between. The CDR3 sequence is 13 residues long. CDR1 LNHDA and CDR2 SQIVND come from the germline V gene (reference sequence). In nucleotides, the CDR3 is TGTGCCAGTAGTATCGGACTACCAAATACGCAGTATTTT. Its translation is CASSIGLPNTQYF.

This clone was recorded a few times. The chain recombines TRBV7-9 with TRBJ1-3; 7 bases are a match to TRBD1. Germline CDR1 is SEHNR and CDR2 is FQNEAQ (reference sequence). V gave up 5 bases and J gave up 1 base; unmatched junction bases: 8. The CDR3 is 16 residues long. DNA for the CDR3: TGTGCCAGCAGCATGGGACAGCCCGAATCTGGAAACACCATATATTTT. Translating gives CASSMGQPESGNTIYF. The full variable domain, its missing parts supplied by reference TRBV7-9 and TRBJ1-3, is DTGVSQNPRHKITKRGQNVTFRCDPISEHNRLYWYRQTLGQGPEFLTYFQNEAQLEKSRLLSDRFSAERPKGSFSTLEIQRTEQGDSAMYLCASSMGQPESGNTIYFGEGSWLTVV.

The chain links TRBV7-2 to TRBJ2-6; 8 bases match TRBD2. Germline trimming cut 3 bases from V and 2 bases from J; bases unmatched to any gene: 0. The CDR3 is 15 residues long. Per the germline V gene, CDR1 is SGHTA and CDR2 is FQGNSA. CDR3 nucleotide sequence: TGTGCCAGCAGCTTCGGGGGGGCTGGGGCCAACGTCCTGACTTTC. Residues: CASSFGGAGANVLTF.

The gene calls are TRBV5-1 and TRBJ2-3, with a tentative D call TRBD1 (6 bases). Trimming pared 0 bases from V and 4 bases from J, leaving 15 bases between. The CDR3 runs 16 residues. In germline, CDR1 is SGHRS, CDR2 YFSETQ. CDR3 in DNA: TGCGCCAGCAGCTTGGGGCAGGGGAGAATTTCAGATACGCAGTATTTT. It translates to CASSLGQGRISDTQYF.

The chain has TRBV19 and TRBJ1-2, with D tentatively TRBD1 (5 bases). Trimming took 1 base from V and 5 from J, leaving 8 bases between them. CDR1 is LNHDA and CDR2 is SQIVND in the germline V gene (reference sequence). CDR3 size: 13 residues. CDR3 DNA: TGTGCCAGTAGTATAGGACAGTATTATGGCTACACCTTC. Its protein product is CASSIGQYYGYTF.

V gene TRBV5-1 combines with J gene TRBJ2-1; 10 bases map to TRBD1. Germline CDR1 SGHRS, CDR2 YFSETQ. The CDR3 covers 15 residues. V shed 4 bases, J shed 8 bases, and the junction held 9 bases outside the gene matches. The CDR3 is CASSQRTGGLDEQFF. CDR3 nucleotides: TGCGCCAGCAGCCAGAGGACAGGGGGTTTGGATGAGCAGTTCTTC.

Only one count was recorded for this clone. The rearrangement uses TRBV3-1 (or the pseudogene TRBV3-2) and TRBJ2-1, with 7 bases aligning to TRBD2. With 4 bases clipped from V and 5 bases from J, the junction kept 8 bases outside the gene matches. The CDR3 runs to 15 residues. CDR1 LGHDT and CDR2 YNNKEL come from the germline V gene (reference sequence). CDR3 bases: TGTGCCAGCAGCCTCCGACTAGCCGGAAACAATGAGCAGTTCTTC. Translating gives CASSLRLAGNNEQFF.

The chain joins TRBV3-1 (or the pseudogene TRBV3-2) to TRBJ1-2, with TRBD1 identical over 7 bases. CDR3 length: 14 residues. Unmatched junction bases numbered 4, after V lost 2 bases and J lost 4 bases. CDR1 is LGHDT, CDR2 YNNKEL, per germline (reference sequence). The chain's CDR3 is CASSQNTGAYGYTF. The CDR3 bases are TGTGCCAGCAGCCAAAACACAGGGGCCTATGGCTACACCTTC.

The CDR3 here is CASSPQEGPLSGNTIYF. The DNA for the CDR3 is TGTGCCAGCAGCCCTCAGGAGGGTCCCCTCTCTGGAAACACCATATATTTT. The rearrangement links TRBV7-6 to TRBJ1-3; no reliable D call. This CDR3 is 17 amino acids long. Trimming shortened V by 5 bases and J by 0 bases, and 17 bases separated the two germline ends. Germline CDR1 reads SGHVS; CDR2 reads FNYEAQ.

This chain joins TRBV5-6 and TRBJ1-2; D gene ambiguous. The V and J ends lost 4 bases and 4 bases respectively, with 11 bases between them. CDR1 and CDR2 (germline): SGHDT, YYEEEE. The CDR3 has 13 residues. CDR3 protein: CASSGGRRYGYTF. For the CDR3, the DNA is TGTGCCAGCAGCGGCGGGCGTCGCTATGGCTACACCTTC.

The V call is TRBV5-1, the J call TRBJ1-1, with no clear D. From germline, CDR1 is SGHRS and CDR2 YFSETQ. The CDR3 length is 12 residues. Trimming took 6 bases from V and 1 from J, leaving 7 bases between them. The chain's CDR3 is CASTPSNTEAFF. For the CDR3, the DNA is TGCGCCAGCACACCCTCGAACACTGAAGCTTTCTTT.

The chain links TRBV18 to TRBJ1-5; TRBD1 is a possible D gene (5 bases). The CDR3 is 15 amino acids. The germline gives CDR1 KGHSH, CDR2 LQKENI. Trimming left V 2 bases short and J 1 base short, with 9 bases between. The CDR3 nucleotides are TGTGCCAGCTCACCAACGGGGGTAAGCAATCAGCCCCAGCATTTT. Translation: CASSPTGVSNQPQHF.

The chain uses TRBV6-5 and TRBJ1-2; 10 nucleotides match TRBD1. Unmatched junction bases numbered 1, after V lost 2 bases and J lost 7 bases. The CDR3 totals 13 residues. Germline CDR1 reads MNHEY; CDR2 reads SVGAGI. The CDR3 is CASSYRDRGGYTF. DNA of the CDR3: TGTGCCAGCAGTTACCGGGACAGGGGTGGCTACACCTTC.

This chain joins TRBV2 and TRBJ2-2; a weak D match, TRBD1 (6 bases). This CDR3 is built from 14 residues. The germline CDR1 and CDR2 sequences are SNHLY and FYNNEI. Trimming left V 7 bases short and J 3 bases short, with 12 bases between. The CDR3 DNA reads TGTGCCAGCATTCAGGCAGGGGACACCGGGGAGCTGTTTTTT. Translation: CASIQAGDTGELFF.

V and J are TRBV28 and TRBJ1-4; possibly TRBD1 for D (6 bases). Germline lookup yields CDR1 MDHEN and CDR2 SYDVKM. The CDR3 runs to 12 residues. Trimming stripped 7 bases from V and 8 bases from J, with 11 bases between. For the CDR3, the DNA is TGTGCCAGCACAGGGGCAGGGGAAAAACTGTTTTTT. Translated, it gives CASTGAGEKLFF.

The gene calls are TRBV4-1 and TRBJ1-6; no clear D gene. Trimming stripped 0 bases from V and 10 bases from J, with 7 bases between. This CDR3 has 13 residues. Looked up from germline, CDR1 is MGHRA and CDR2 is YSYEKL. The CDR3 bases are TGCGCCAGCAGCCAAGAAGGGAACTCACCCCTCCACTTT. This translates into CASSQEGNSPLHF.